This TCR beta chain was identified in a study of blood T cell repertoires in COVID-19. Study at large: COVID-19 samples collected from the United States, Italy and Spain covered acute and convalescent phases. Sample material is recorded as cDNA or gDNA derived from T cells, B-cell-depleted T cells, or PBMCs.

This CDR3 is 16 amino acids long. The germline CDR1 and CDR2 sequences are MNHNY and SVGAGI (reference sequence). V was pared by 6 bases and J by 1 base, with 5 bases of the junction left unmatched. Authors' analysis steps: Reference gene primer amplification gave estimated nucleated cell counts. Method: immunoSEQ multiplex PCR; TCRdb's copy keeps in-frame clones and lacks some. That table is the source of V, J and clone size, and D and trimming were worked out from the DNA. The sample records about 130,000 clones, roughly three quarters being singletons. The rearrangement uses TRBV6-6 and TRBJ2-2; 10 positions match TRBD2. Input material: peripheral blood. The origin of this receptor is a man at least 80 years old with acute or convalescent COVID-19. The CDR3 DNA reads TGTGCCAGCAGACCTCTAGCGGGGGTGAACACCGGGGAGCTGTTTTTT. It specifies CASRPLAGVNTGELFF.